A selection of T cell receptor beta chains follows, all from one sample in a study of T cells in narcolepsy. Method: immunoSEQ multiplex PCR; TCRdb's copy keeps in-frame clones and lacks some. The table has under 30,000 clones, approximately 83% seen once. What was sequenced was CD45RA- memory CD4+ T cells from PBMCs. The receptors shown here come from a human donor with narcolepsy. Both conserved end residues are part of each CDR3. The D gene is left open where the match is weak. Expanded clones are given a class, and other clones once, few, many or no size at all.

j_gene: TRBJ2-6
d_gene: -
v_gene: TRBV11-3
abundance: -
CDR3aa: CASMAVGYGANVLTF
CDR3nt: TGTGCCAGCATGGCTGTAGGGTACGGGGCCAACGTCCTGACTTTC

j_gene: TRBJ1-4
d_gene: -
v_gene: TRBV11-3
abundance: -
CDR3aa: CASSLERGRTNEKLFF
CDR3nt: TGTGCCAGCAGCTTAGAGCGGGGTCGCACTAATGAAAAACTGTTTTTT

j_gene: TRBJ2-7
d_gene: -
v_gene: TRBV5-4
abundance: once
CDR3aa: CASSLDHYEQYF
CDR3nt: TGTGCCAGCAGCTTGGACCACTACGAGCAGTACTTC

j_gene: TRBJ1-3
d_gene: -
v_gene: TRBV9
abundance: -
CDR3aa: CASSVAAAGNTIYF
CDR3nt: TGTGCCAGCAGCGTAGCGGCAGCTGGAAACACCATATATTTT

j_gene: TRBJ2-2
d_gene: -
v_gene: TRBV2
abundance: once
CDR3aa: CASSVFQGGTGELFF
CDR3nt: TGTGCCAGCAGTGTTTTTCAGGGGGGGACCGGGGAGCTGTTTTTT

j_gene: TRBJ2-7
d_gene: TRBD2
v_gene: TRBV5-4
abundance: -
CDR3aa: CASSLREAYEQYF
CDR3nt: TGTGCCAGCAGCCTGCGGGAGGCCTACGAGCAGTACTTC

j_gene: TRBJ2-1
d_gene: TRBD1
v_gene: TRBV9
abundance: -
CDR3aa: CASSPGQGVDEQFF
CDR3nt: TGTGCCAGCAGCCCGGGACAGGGGGTGGATGAGCAGTTCTTC

j_gene: TRBJ2-1
d_gene: -
v_gene: TRBV19
abundance: -
CDR3aa: CASTQVGVGSYNEQFF
CDR3nt: TGTGCCAGTACCCAAGTGGGCGTGGGCTCCTACAATGAGCAGTTCTTC

j_gene: TRBJ2-7
d_gene: -
v_gene: TRBV6-1
abundance: -
CDR3aa: CASSEPWGTPSSYEQYF
CDR3nt: TGTGCCAGCAGTGAACCCTGGGGGACGCCGAGCTCCTACGAGCAGTACTTC

j_gene: TRBJ1-2
d_gene: TRBD1
v_gene: TRBV28
abundance: -
CDR3aa: CASDDRGQGYGYTF
CDR3nt: TGTGCCAGCGATGACAGGGGGCAAGGCTATGGCTACACCTTC

j_gene: TRBJ1-4
d_gene: -
v_gene: TRBV19
abundance: few
CDR3aa: CASSRGAFEKLFF
CDR3nt: TGTGCCAGTAGTAGGGGCGCGTTTGAAAAACTGTTTTTT

j_gene: TRBJ1-6
d_gene: TRBD1
v_gene: TRBV7-2
abundance: few
CDR3aa: CASSLVLGQGMSPLHF
CDR3nt: TGTGCCAGCAGCTTAGTTTTGGGACAGGGAATGTCACCCCTCCACTTT

j_gene: TRBJ2-1
d_gene: -
v_gene: TRBV5-6
abundance: -
CDR3aa: CASSFNIGSYNEQFF
CDR3nt: TGTGCCAGCAGCTTTAATATTGGCTCCTACAATGAGCAGTTCTTC

j_gene: TRBJ2-5
d_gene: -
v_gene: TRBV29-1
abundance: -
CDR3aa: CSVNTGPQETQYF
CDR3nt: TGCAGCGTGAACACGGGTCCTCAAGAGACCCAGTACTTC

j_gene: TRBJ1-1
d_gene: -
v_gene: TRBV29-1
abundance: once
CDR3aa: CSVGGGGRTEAFF
CDR3nt: TGCAGCGTTGGCGGGGGGGGGCGCACTGAAGCTTTCTTT

j_gene: TRBJ2-5
d_gene: -
v_gene: TRBV7-9
abundance: -
CDR3aa: CASSLVQWETQYF
CDR3nt: TGTGCCAGCAGCTTGGTACAGTGGGAGACCCAGTACTTC

j_gene: TRBJ2-5
d_gene: TRBD2
v_gene: TRBV6-5
abundance: -
CDR3aa: CASSSIAGGLWETQYF
CDR3nt: TGTGCCAGCAGTTCTATAGCGGGGGGGCTATGGGAGACCCAGTACTTC

j_gene: TRBJ2-1
d_gene: TRBD1
v_gene: TRBV10-3
abundance: -
CDR3aa: CAITQDRGAYNEQFF
CDR3nt: TGTGCCATCACCCAGGACAGGGGGGCGTACAATGAGCAGTTCTTC

j_gene: TRBJ2-5
d_gene: -
v_gene: TRBV7-8
abundance: -
CDR3aa: CASSGHQETQYF
CDR3nt: TGTGCCAGCAGCGGACACCAAGAGACCCAGTACTTC

j_gene: TRBJ2-7
d_gene: -
v_gene: TRBV27
abundance: -
CDR3aa: CASSTAGALRGYEQYF
CDR3nt: TGTGCCAGCAGTACCGCCGGGGCCCTACGGGGCTACGAGCAGTACTTC

j_gene: TRBJ2-3
d_gene: -
v_gene: TRBV11-3
abundance: -
CDR3aa: CASSYFGSTDTQYF
CDR3nt: TGTGCCAGCAGCTATTTCGGTAGCACAGATACGCAGTATTTT

j_gene: TRBJ1-2
d_gene: -
v_gene: TRBV25-1
abundance: -
CDR3aa: CASSVSSYGYTF
CDR3nt: TGTGCCAGCAGTGTGAGTTCCTATGGCTACACCTTC

j_gene: TRBJ1-1
d_gene: -
v_gene: TRBV27
abundance: -
CDR3aa: CASRRGLNTEAFF
CDR3nt: TGTGCCAGCAGGCGGGGGTTGAACACTGAAGCTTTCTTT

j_gene: TRBJ2-7
d_gene: -
v_gene: TRBV5-1
abundance: -
CDR3aa: CASSYIMGGQSYEQYF
CDR3nt: TGCGCCAGCAGTTACATTATGGGGGGCCAGAGTTACGAGCAGTACTTC

j_gene: TRBJ1-1
d_gene: TRBD1
v_gene: TRBV9
abundance: -
CDR3aa: CASSLLDRGRSQAFF
CDR3nt: TGTGCCAGCAGCTTACTCGACAGGGGGCGGTCTCAAGCTTTCTTT

j_gene: TRBJ1-2
d_gene: -
v_gene: TRBV30
abundance: -
CDR3aa: CAWSGGTDTNYGYTF
CDR3nt: TGTGCCTGGAGTGGAGGGACGGATACTAACTATGGCTACACCTTC

j_gene: TRBJ1-2
d_gene: -
v_gene: TRBV2
abundance: -
CDR3aa: CASSVLDSLYGYTF
CDR3nt: TGTGCCAGCAGTGTATTGGACAGCCTCTATGGCTACACCTTC

j_gene: TRBJ2-5
d_gene: -
v_gene: TRBV7-9
abundance: few
CDR3aa: CASSLHAGLETQYF
CDR3nt: TGTGCCAGCAGCTTGCACGCAGGGTTAGAGACCCAGTACTTC

j_gene: TRBJ1-1
d_gene: -
v_gene: TRBV28
abundance: once
CDR3aa: CASRWVGTEAFF
CDR3nt: TGTGCCAGCAGGTGGGTGGGCACTGAAGCTTTCTTT

j_gene: TRBJ2-7
d_gene: -
v_gene: TRBV5-1
abundance: -
CDR3aa: CASSLRGTPGSYEQYF
CDR3nt: TGCGCCAGCAGCTTGCGGGGGACCCCGGGGTCCTACGAGCAGTACTTC

j_gene: TRBJ2-7
d_gene: TRBD1
v_gene: TRBV5-6
abundance: once
CDR3aa: CASSITGDYEQYF
CDR3nt: TGTGCCAGCAGCATCACAGGGGACTACGAGCAGTACTTC

j_gene: TRBJ2-2
d_gene: -
v_gene: TRBV14
abundance: -
CDR3aa: CASSLNTGELFF
CDR3nt: TGTGCCAGCAGCCTGAACACCGGGGAGCTGTTTTTT

j_gene: TRBJ2-1
d_gene: TRBD2
v_gene: TRBV19
abundance: -
CDR3aa: CASSSPLAGGRSSYNEQFF
CDR3nt: TGTGCCAGTAGTAGTCCACTAGCGGGGGGGCGGAGCTCCTACAATGAGCAGTTCTTC

j_gene: TRBJ2-7
d_gene: -
v_gene: TRBV19
abundance: -
CDR3aa: CASSIAGEQYF
CDR3nt: TGTGCCAGTAGTATCGCTGGGGAGCAGTACTTC

j_gene: TRBJ1-2
d_gene: -
v_gene: TRBV6-1
abundance: -
CDR3aa: CAISDGTGRGYTF
CDR3nt: TGTGCCATCAGTGATGGGACCGGTAGGGGCTACACCTTC

j_gene: TRBJ1-3
d_gene: -
v_gene: TRBV19
abundance: -
CDR3aa: CASSTQGLSGNTIYF
CDR3nt: TGTGCCAGTAGTACACAGGGTCTCTCTGGAAACACCATATATTTT

j_gene: TRBJ2-5
d_gene: -
v_gene: TRBV25-1
abundance: -
CDR3aa: CASSRDDNQETQYF
CDR3nt: TGTGCCAGCTCCCGGGACGATAATCAAGAGACCCAGTACTTC

j_gene: TRBJ2-6
d_gene: -
v_gene: TRBV10-1
abundance: -
CDR3aa: CASSDRGDYSGANVLTF
CDR3nt: TGCGCCAGCAGTGATAGGGGAGATTACTCTGGGGCCAACGTCCTGACTTTC